The clone carrying this T cell receptor beta chain was seen a handful of times. The table came from immunoSEQ multiplex PCR; TCRdb's copy has only in-frame clones and leaves some out. Here the sample spans 470,000 or so clones, 81% being singletons. This sample was included in a study of shared clonotypes between healthy human individuals. Trimming shortened V by 6 bases and J by 1 base, and 13 bases separated the two germline ends. Germline V lookup: CDR1 SGHVS, CDR2 FQNEAQ. The CDR3 has 14 residues. Source material: PBMCs. The TCR was taken from a woman aged 40 to 50 in good health. Some clones in this sample may be carry-over from other donors' samples. This chain links TRBV7-8 with TRBJ2-7; D perhaps matches TRBD1 (6 bases). Written as DNA, the CDR3 is TGTGCCAGCAGTCCTAACAGGGAATCCTACGAGCAGTACTTC. Protein product: CASSPNRESYEQYF.